A single T cell receptor (beta chain) is shown here with its context. This specimen includes other DNA sequences encoding the same CDR3. The data are from a study of control samples from healthy donors and cancer patients. The CDR3 length is 14 residues. V gave up 5 bases and J gave up 4 bases, with 12 bases separating them. CDR1 is SGHTA and CDR2 is FQGTGA in the germline V gene. Only in-frame clones appear in the TCRdb table, and some are missing; sequencing was by immunoSEQ multiplex PCR. The sample has about 130,000 clones, roughly 92% seen once. The sample consisted of blood. This sequence joins TRBV7-3 and TRBJ1-3; D not certain. The receptor's source is a man aged 18 to 29 in good health. The CDR3 loop is CASSRPPPGNTIYF. The DNA of the CDR3 is TGTGCCAGCAGCCGACCTCCACCCGGAAACACCATATATTTT.